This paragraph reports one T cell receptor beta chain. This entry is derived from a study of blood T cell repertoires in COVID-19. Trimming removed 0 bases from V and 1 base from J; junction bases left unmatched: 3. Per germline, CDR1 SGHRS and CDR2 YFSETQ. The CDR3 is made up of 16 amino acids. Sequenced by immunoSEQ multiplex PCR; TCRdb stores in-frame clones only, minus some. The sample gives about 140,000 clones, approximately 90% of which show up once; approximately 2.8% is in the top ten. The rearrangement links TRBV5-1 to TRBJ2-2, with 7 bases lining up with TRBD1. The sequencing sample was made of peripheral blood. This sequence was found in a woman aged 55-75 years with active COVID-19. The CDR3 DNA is TGCGCCAGCAGCTTGGAGAGACAGGGGAACACCGGGGAGCTGTTTTTT. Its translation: CASSLERQGNTGELFF. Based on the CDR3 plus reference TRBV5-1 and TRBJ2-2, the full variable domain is KAGVTQTPRYLIKTRGQQVTLSCSPISGHRSVSWYQQTPGQGLQFLFEYFSETQRNKGNFPGRFSGRQFSNSRSEMNVSTLELGDSALYLCASSLERQGNTGELFFGEGSRLTVL.